Listed here is a single T cell receptor (beta chain). Combining iRepertoire HTBI primers with Arm-PCR of CDR3 regions, the authors built TCR beta libraries. Each CDR3 protein is one row after TCRdb ran MiXCR on the multiplex PCR reads. The data contain about 660,000 distinct CDR3 sequences, about 30% of them singletons. Time point of the sample: persistent/refractory GD, antithyroid drugs over 5 years with positive TRAb. TCR sequences were obtained from RNA taken from PBMCs. Doctors identified Graves' disease using the American Thyroid Association guidelines. There are 14 residues in the CDR3. CDR1 and CDR2 from the germline V gene are MNHNS and SASEGT. J gave up 0 bases and V 8 bases, and 6 bases lay outside the gene matches. The data are from a study of regulatory T cells in long-lasting Graves disease.

The chain links TRBV6-1 to TRBJ1-2; 7 bases match TRBD1. The source was peripheral blood mononuclear cells (PBMCs), collected when the disease was refractory, from a patient treated with antithyroid drugs. The sequence was collected from a female donor with Graves disease. The CDR3 loop is CASGRGRANYGYTF. The DNA for the CDR3 is TGTGCCAGCGGGAGGGGGCGAGCTAACTATGGCTACACCTTC.